This is a list of T cell receptor beta chains from one sample in a study of blood T cell repertoires in COVID-19. Clones were sequenced by immunoSEQ multiplex PCR, and TCRdb holds only the in-frame ones, with some missing. The top ten hold 9.5% to 13% of the sample, which has around 78,000 clones, around 86% seen once. Input material: peripheral blood. The receptors shown here come from a man between 65 and 79 years old with active or convalescent COVID-19. Each CDR3 is given with its conserved first and last residue. Each record gives: V gene, clone size, J gene, D gene, CDR3 protein, CDR3 DNA. D genes are given only for firm matches. Clone size is given for some rows only: seen once, a few or many times, or a class if the clone is expanded.

v_call: TRBV18; clone_size: .; j_call: TRBJ1-3; d_call: TRBD1; cdr3_aa: CASSPTTGELGNTIYF; cdr3_nt: TGTGCCAGCTCACCAACGACAGGGGAGTTGGGAAACACCATATATTTT
v_call: TRBV19; clone_size: .; j_call: TRBJ1-2; d_call: TRBD1; cdr3_aa: CASTPGQGARNGYTF; cdr3_nt: TGTGCCAGTACCCCAGGACAGGGGGCGCGTAATGGCTACACCTTC
v_call: TRBV7-9; clone_size: .; j_call: TRBJ2-1; d_call: TRBD1; cdr3_aa: CASSRLDRGGYNEQFF; cdr3_nt: TGTGCCAGCAGCCGCCTTGACAGGGGAGGCTACAATGAGCAGTTCTTC
v_call: TRBV11-1; clone_size: few; j_call: TRBJ1-1; d_call: .; cdr3_aa: CASSFNTGGTEAFF; cdr3_nt: TGTGCCAGCAGCTTTAATACGGGGGGGACTGAAGCTTTCTTT
v_call: TRBV7-3; clone_size: .; j_call: TRBJ1-1; d_call: .; cdr3_aa: CASSPGRGSTEAFF; cdr3_nt: TGTGCCAGCAGCCCCGGACGGGGGAGCACTGAAGCTTTCTTT
v_call: TRBV2; clone_size: .; j_call: TRBJ2-2; d_call: TRBD1; cdr3_aa: CASHLGQGGTGELFF; cdr3_nt: TGTGCCTCTCACCTCGGACAGGGGGGAACCGGGGAGCTGTTTTTT
v_call: TRBV18; clone_size: .; j_call: TRBJ2-7; d_call: .; cdr3_aa: CASSPSRGQDHEQYF; cdr3_nt: TGTGCCAGCTCACCAAGCAGGGGCCAAGACCACGAGCAGTACTTC
v_call: TRBV4-1; clone_size: .; j_call: TRBJ1-5; d_call: .; cdr3_aa: CASSPPGGGQPQHF; cdr3_nt: TGCGCCAGCAGCCCGCCAGGCGGGGGACAGCCCCAGCATTTT
v_call: TRBV3-1/TRBV3-2; clone_size: .; j_call: TRBJ2-1; d_call: .; cdr3_aa: CASSSRHGGTYEQFF; cdr3_nt: TGTGCCAGCAGCTCCCGACACGGAGGGACGTATGAGCAGTTCTTC
v_call: TRBV27; clone_size: .; j_call: TRBJ2-7; d_call: TRBD2; cdr3_aa: CASSFSGRYEQYF; cdr3_nt: TGTGCCAGCAGTTTTAGCGGGAGATACGAGCAGTACTTC
v_call: TRBV7-9; clone_size: .; j_call: TRBJ2-3; d_call: TRBD2; cdr3_aa: CASVPSGDTDTQYF; cdr3_nt: TGTGCCAGCGTCCCTAGCGGGGACACAGATACGCAGTATTTT
v_call: TRBV24-1; clone_size: .; j_call: TRBJ2-1; d_call: TRBD2; cdr3_aa: CATSDYRTSGLSAYNEQFF; cdr3_nt: TGTGCCACCAGTGATTATAGGACTAGCGGGCTTTCTGCTTACAATGAGCAGTTCTTC
v_call: TRBV19; clone_size: .; j_call: TRBJ2-6; d_call: .; cdr3_aa: CASSIATGSGANVLTF; cdr3_nt: TGTGCCAGTAGTATAGCCACGGGCTCTGGGGCCAACGTCCTGACTTTC
v_call: TRBV6-5; clone_size: .; j_call: TRBJ2-6; d_call: .; cdr3_aa: CASSSNFGANVLTF; cdr3_nt: TGTGCCAGCAGTTCCAACTTTGGGGCCAACGTCCTGACTTTC
v_call: TRBV6-5; clone_size: .; j_call: TRBJ1-4; d_call: .; cdr3_aa: CASRQGWVEKLFF; cdr3_nt: TGTGCCAGCAGACAGGGTTGGGTTGAAAAACTGTTTTTT
v_call: TRBV28; clone_size: .; j_call: TRBJ2-1; d_call: TRBD2; cdr3_aa: CASSLNSGEQFF; cdr3_nt: TGTGCCAGCAGTTTAAATAGCGGGGAGCAGTTCTTC
v_call: TRBV28; clone_size: .; j_call: TRBJ1-5; d_call: TRBD1; cdr3_aa: CASSLAGTASNQPQHF; cdr3_nt: TGTGCCAGCAGCCTTGCCGGGACAGCCTCCAATCAGCCCCAGCATTTT
v_call: TRBV4-1; clone_size: once; j_call: TRBJ2-7; d_call: TRBD2; cdr3_aa: CASSVGTSGSGEQYF; cdr3_nt: TGCGCCAGCAGCGTAGGGACTAGCGGGAGTGGGGAGCAGTACTTC
v_call: TRBV7-9; clone_size: .; j_call: TRBJ1-3; d_call: .; cdr3_aa: CASSLEGFSGNTIYF; cdr3_nt: TGTGCCAGCAGCTTAGAGGGGTTCTCTGGAAACACCATATATTTT
v_call: TRBV6-6; clone_size: .; j_call: TRBJ1-4; d_call: .; cdr3_aa: CASSYGKPPGEKLFF; cdr3_nt: TGTGCCAGCAGTTACGGGAAACCCCCAGGGGAAAAACTGTTTTTT
v_call: TRBV7-9; clone_size: .; j_call: TRBJ1-1; d_call: TRBD1; cdr3_aa: CASSLAGQGMKAFF; cdr3_nt: TGTGCCAGCAGCTTAGCAGGACAGGGAATGAAAGCTTTCTTT
v_call: TRBV5-1; clone_size: few; j_call: TRBJ2-1; d_call: TRBD1; cdr3_aa: CASSSGTDYNEQFF; cdr3_nt: TGCGCCAGCAGCTCCGGGACAGACTACAATGAGCAGTTCTTC
v_call: TRBV29-1; clone_size: .; j_call: TRBJ1-2; d_call: .; cdr3_aa: CSTSRQDLNYGYTF; cdr3_nt: TGCAGCACCTCCCGGCAGGATCTCAACTATGGCTACACCTTC
v_call: TRBV28; clone_size: .; j_call: TRBJ1-5; d_call: TRBD1; cdr3_aa: CASSVTGGTNQPQHF; cdr3_nt: TGTGCCAGCAGTGTCACAGGGGGTACTAATCAGCCCCAGCATTTT
v_call: TRBV12-3/TRBV12-4; clone_size: .; j_call: TRBJ1-1; d_call: .; cdr3_aa: CASSFEENTEAFF; cdr3_nt: TGTGCCAGCAGTTTCGAGGAGAACACTGAAGCTTTCTTT
v_call: TRBV18; clone_size: .; j_call: TRBJ1-1; d_call: TRBD1; cdr3_aa: CASSPTREGGEAFF; cdr3_nt: TGTGCCAGCTCACCAACCCGGGAAGGGGGCGAAGCTTTCTTT
v_call: TRBV28; clone_size: .; j_call: TRBJ1-2; d_call: .; cdr3_aa: CASTGQGKDTF; cdr3_nt: TGTGCCAGCACGGGTCAGGGGAAGGACACCTTC
v_call: TRBV30; clone_size: .; j_call: TRBJ2-3; d_call: TRBD2; cdr3_aa: CAWSALGTSGRRPADTQYF; cdr3_nt: TGTGCCTGGAGTGCCCTCGGGACTAGCGGGAGAAGGCCGGCAGATACGCAGTATTTT
v_call: TRBV5-5; clone_size: .; j_call: TRBJ1-2; d_call: TRBD1; cdr3_aa: CASSFRDRGTYGYTF; cdr3_nt: TGTGCCAGCAGCTTCCGGGACAGGGGGACTTATGGCTACACCTTC
v_call: TRBV7-9; clone_size: .; j_call: TRBJ2-7; d_call: TRBD2; cdr3_aa: CASSDLLAGGSYEQYF; cdr3_nt: TGTGCCAGCAGCGATCTACTAGCGGGAGGGTCCTACGAGCAGTACTTC
v_call: TRBV27; clone_size: .; j_call: TRBJ1-2; d_call: .; cdr3_aa: CASSPRSGGRGYTF; cdr3_nt: TGTGCCAGCAGTCCCCGGTCCGGGGGTAGAGGCTACACCTTC
v_call: TRBV5-1; clone_size: .; j_call: TRBJ1-6; d_call: .; cdr3_aa: CASSLAGNSPLHF; cdr3_nt: TGCGCCAGCAGCTTGGCCGGGAATTCACCCCTCCACTTT
v_call: TRBV3-1/TRBV3-2; clone_size: .; j_call: TRBJ1-3; d_call: .; cdr3_aa: CASSPSGGSGNTIYF; cdr3_nt: TGTGCCAGCAGCCCCTCGGGGGGCTCTGGAAACACCATATATTTT
v_call: TRBV5-6; clone_size: .; j_call: TRBJ1-4; d_call: TRBD1; cdr3_aa: CASKRQGNLDEKLFF; cdr3_nt: TGTGCCAGCAAGAGACAGGGAAATCTGGATGAAAAACTGTTTTTT
v_call: TRBV7-9; clone_size: .; j_call: TRBJ1-3; d_call: .; cdr3_aa: CASSLARGNTIYF; cdr3_nt: TGTGCCAGCAGCTTAGCGCGGGGAAACACCATATATTTT
v_call: TRBV28; clone_size: .; j_call: TRBJ1-1; d_call: .; cdr3_aa: CASSLGHNTEAFF; cdr3_nt: TGTGCCAGCAGCCTTGGACACAACACTGAAGCTTTCTTT
v_call: TRBV15; clone_size: .; j_call: TRBJ2-1; d_call: TRBD2; cdr3_aa: CATSRDKLAVGNEQFF; cdr3_nt: TGTGCCACCAGCAGAGATAAACTAGCGGTTGGTAATGAGCAGTTCTTC
v_call: TRBV2; clone_size: .; j_call: TRBJ1-5; d_call: TRBD1; cdr3_aa: CASSGGGGGQPQHF; cdr3_nt: TGTGCCAGCAGCGGTGGAGGGGGCGGTCAGCCCCAGCATTTT
v_call: TRBV19; clone_size: .; j_call: TRBJ1-5; d_call: .; cdr3_aa: CASSPGKSGNQPQHF; cdr3_nt: TGTGCCAGTAGTCCGGGGAAATCGGGCAATCAGCCCCAGCATTTT
v_call: TRBV4-2; clone_size: many; j_call: TRBJ2-2; d_call: TRBD1; cdr3_aa: CASSTGTGNTGELFF; cdr3_nt: TGTGCCAGCAGTACCGGGACAGGGAACACCGGGGAGCTGTTTTTT
v_call: TRBV10-2; clone_size: .; j_call: TRBJ2-1; d_call: TRBD2; cdr3_aa: CASSEIGGSSYNEQFF; cdr3_nt: TGCGCCAGCAGTGAAATTGGCGGGAGCTCCTACAATGAGCAGTTCTTC
v_call: TRBV6-1; clone_size: few; j_call: TRBJ1-2; d_call: .; cdr3_aa: CASSEAGAPGYTF; cdr3_nt: TGTGCCAGCAGTGAAGCTGGGGCGCCCGGCTACACCTTC
v_call: TRBV28; clone_size: .; j_call: TRBJ1-6; d_call: TRBD1; cdr3_aa: CASSIVPQGSYRSYNSPLHF; cdr3_nt: TGTGCCAGCAGTATTGTCCCACAGGGGAGCTATCGCTCCTATAATTCACCCCTCCACTTT
v_call: TRBV6-2/TRBV6-3; clone_size: once; j_call: TRBJ1-5; d_call: TRBD1; cdr3_aa: CASSSRTGRNQPQHF; cdr3_nt: TGTGCCAGCAGCTCTCGGACAGGGAGAAATCAGCCCCAGCATTTT
v_call: TRBV28; clone_size: .; j_call: TRBJ2-2; d_call: .; cdr3_aa: CASSLSGTGELFF; cdr3_nt: TGTGCCAGCAGTTTATCAGGGACCGGGGAGCTGTTTTTT
v_call: TRBV29-1; clone_size: .; j_call: TRBJ1-5; d_call: TRBD1; cdr3_aa: CSVVEGALQPQHF; cdr3_nt: TGCAGCGTTGTAGAGGGGGCCCTTCAGCCCCAGCATTTT
v_call: TRBV10-3; clone_size: .; j_call: TRBJ2-7; d_call: TRBD1; cdr3_aa: CAISDLGQDYEQYF; cdr3_nt: TGTGCCATCAGTGATTTGGGACAGGACTACGAGCAGTACTTC
v_call: TRBV18; clone_size: .; j_call: TRBJ2-1; d_call: TRBD1; cdr3_aa: CASSRRTGTRGPSYNEQFF; cdr3_nt: TGTGCCAGCTCCCGAAGGACAGGCACTAGGGGTCCGTCCTACAATGAGCAGTTCTTC